These 20 T cell receptor beta chains came from one sample sequenced in a study of blood T cells in healthy people across ages. PCR was performed a second time for about 7 to 12 cycles using a sample-barcoded 5' primer and a J-beta primer mix. TCRdb re-derived calls from the 5' RACE reads in MiXCR, one entry per CDR3 protein. The data contain about 570,000 distinct CDR3 sequences, roughly 28% of them seen just once; the ten biggest clones take up around a sixth. The sequencing input was blood. The receptors originated from a woman between 65 and 79 years old in good health.

The genes are TRBV11-3 and TRBJ2-2; possible D gene TRBD2, 5 bases. The V gene's germline CDR1 is SGHNT and CDR2 YENEEA. The ends were cut back, 1 base at V and 4 bases at J, with 10 bases in the middle. The length of the CDR3 is 15 residues. Here the CDR3 reads CASSLALAVTGELFF. The CDR3, as DNA: TGTGCCAGCAGCTTAGCTCTAGCCGTCACCGGGGAGCTGTTTTTT.

The J gene is TRBJ1-1, the V gene TRBV29-1; D remains unclear. Germline-derived CDR1 and CDR2 are SQVTM and ANQGSEA. Trimming stripped 4 bases from V and 3 bases from J, with 15 bases between. The CDR3 consists of 14 residues. CDR3 residues: CSVASQYRDTEAFF. The DNA of the CDR3 is TGCAGCGTTGCGAGCCAATATAGGGACACTGAAGCTTTCTTT.

This chain connects TRBV9 to TRBJ2-5; D might be TRBD1 (6 bases). This CDR3 region has 16 residues. Germline V CDR1 and CDR2: SGDLS, YYNGEE. V was pared by 2 bases and J by 0 bases, with 14 bases between. Here the CDR3 reads CASSVGGYLYQETQYF. CDR3 in DNA: TGTGCCAGCAGCGTTGGGGGCTATTTGTACCAAGAGACCCAGTACTTC. Based on the CDR3 plus reference TRBV9 and TRBJ2-5, the full variable domain is DSGVTQTPKHLITATGQRVTLRCSPRSGDLSVYWYQQSLDQGLQFLIQYYNGEERAKGNILERFSAQQFPDLHSELNLSSLELGDSALYFCASSVGGYLYQETQYFGPGTRLLVL.

This clonotype was detected once. CDR3 bases: TGCAGTGCTAGTTCTCCCACCGACGGGGGGGAAAAACTGTTTTTT. Amino acid sequence: CSASSPTDGGEKLFF. The rearrangement links TRBV20-1 to TRBJ1-4, with a tentative D call TRBD1 (5 bases). CDR1 is DFQATT, CDR2 SNEGSKA, per germline (reference sequence). The CDR3 runs 15 residues. The V gene lost 3 bases and the J gene lost 8 bases, with 19 bases spanning the gap.

The rearrangement uses TRBV27 and TRBJ2-2, with D uncertain. With 5 bases removed from V and 6 bases from J, the gap between germline ends came to 7 bases. There are 12 residues in the CDR3. CDR1 is MNHEY, CDR2 SMNVEV, per germline (reference sequence). This CDR3 is CASSPLPGELFF. Written as DNA, the CDR3 is TGTGCCAGCAGTCCCTTACCCGGGGAGCTGTTTTTT.

This clonotype appeared a few times. The chain combines TRBV11-1 with TRBJ1-1, with TRBD1 matching over 7 bases. Germline V lookup: CDR1 SGHAT, CDR2 FQDESV (reference sequence). There are 16 residues in the CDR3. The V and J ends lost 3 bases and 3 bases, in that order; junction bases with no gene match: 10. The CDR3 DNA follows: TGTGCCAGCAGCTTGAAGCCCACAGGGGACGACACTGAAGCTTTCTTT. This gives the protein CASSLKPTGDDTEAFF.

This clonotype was detected a few times. V usage is TRBV7-2 and J usage is TRBJ2-2, with 9 bases identical to TRBD2. Trimming cost V 3 bases and J 3 bases; bases outside gene matches: 8. Germline values: CDR1 SGHTA, CDR2 FQGNSA. The CDR3 length is 17 residues. The CDR3 reads CASSFGAGGGDTGELFF. The CDR3 coding sequence is TGTGCCAGCAGCTTCGGAGCGGGGGGTGGGGACACCGGGGAGCTGTTTTTT.

CDR3 amino acids: CASSNKWVQHTDTQYF. The CDR3 DNA reads as TGTGCCAGCAGCAATAAGTGGGTCCAACACACAGATACGCAGTATTTT. The chain is built from TRBV21-1 and TRBJ2-3. TRBV21-1 is assigned pseudogene status. CDR3 length: 16 amino acids.

The CDR3 DNA reads as TGTGCCAGTAGTATATTAGTACGGGCCTGGGATGAGCAGTTCTTC. It codes for CASSILVRAWDEQFF. This rearrangement joins TRBV19 to TRBJ2-1; D is undetermined. V lost 2 bases and J lost 8, with 16 bases in between. This CDR3 comprises 15 residues. Germline-derived CDR1 and CDR2 are LNHDA and SQIVND (reference sequence).

This clonotype was seen a few times. The J gene is TRBJ2-5, the V gene TRBV20-1; TRBD1 is a possible D gene (5 bases). Trimming took 6 bases from V and 4 from J, leaving 15 bases between them. This CDR3 has 13 amino acids. CDR1 and CDR2 (germline): DFQATT, SNEGSKA (reference sequence). This CDR3 is CSAVAQGGETQYF. As DNA, the CDR3 is TGCAGTGCCGTTGCCCAGGGTGGAGAGACCCAGTACTTC.

V usage is TRBV6-5 and J usage is TRBJ1-2; TRBD1 aligns across 7 bases. CDR3 length: 14 residues. Germline V lookup: CDR1 MNHEY, CDR2 SVGAGI. J gave up 6 bases and V 7 bases, and 11 bases lay outside the gene matches. This CDR3 is CASNPGGPPHGYTF. DNA for the CDR3: TGTGCCAGCAATCCAGGGGGTCCCCCTCATGGCTACACCTTC.

The sample holds a few counts of this clonotype. The V gene is TRBV29-1, the J gene TRBJ2-1, with D possibly being TRBD1 (5 bases). Germline CDR1 reads SQVTM; CDR2 reads ANQGSEA. The CDR3 loop spans 16 amino acids. V was cut by 3 bases and J by 4 bases, with 19 bases left in between. The CDR3: CSVEGSEGHKYNEQFF. The CDR3 bases are TGCAGCGTTGAGGGAAGTGAAGGACATAAGTACAATGAGCAGTTCTTC.

This clonotype was counted between two and nine times. Germline and junction disagree at one end, which may indicate a read error. The chain recombines TRBV11-2 with TRBJ2-1; a possible D gene is TRBD1 (7 bases). CDR1 and CDR2 (germline): SGHAT, FQNNGV. The CDR3 consists of 16 residues. CDR3 protein: CANSLAQGGSYNEQFF. CDR3 nucleotides: TGTGCCAACAGCTTAGCCCAGGGGGGTTCCTACAATGAGCAGTTCTTC.

This chain joins TRBV7-2 and TRBJ1-2; no reliable D call. V lost 5 bases, J lost 5 bases, and 3 bases lay in between. The CDR3 extends over 10 amino acids. The germline gives CDR1 SGHTA, CDR2 FQGNSA. The CDR3 protein is CASSPYGYTF. The CDR3 nucleotides are TGTGCCAGCAGCCCTTATGGCTACACCTTC.

The rearrangement uses TRBV29-1 and TRBJ2-5, with D perhaps matching TRBD1 (5 bases). The DNA end is a closer match to TRBJ2-7, so the J assignment may be wrong. CDR1 and CDR2 (germline): SQVTM, ANQGSEA. This CDR3 region has 15 residues. The CDR3 region is CSVEDPKGNYYEQYF. The DNA for the CDR3 is TGCAGCGTTGAAGATCCGAAGGGGAACTACTACGAGCAGTACTTC.

Only a few counts were recorded for this clonotype. This chain links TRBV7-2 with TRBJ2-6, with a weak D call TRBD2 (6 bases). V lost 7 bases, J lost 4 bases, and 17 bases lay in between. This CDR3 comprises 16 residues. CDR1 and CDR2 from the germline V gene are SGHTA and FQGNSA. The CDR3, as DNA: TGTGCCAGCACCCCGCGAGGAGGGGAAGGGGCCAACGTCCTGACTTTC. Protein: CASTPRGGEGANVLTF.

This clonotype was counted between two and nine times. The chain uses TRBV28 and TRBJ1-2, with unresolved D. The CDR3 sequence is 14 residues long. V gave up 2 bases and J gave up 8 bases, with 15 bases separating them. CDR1 is MDHEN and CDR2 is SYDVKM in the germline V gene. Written as DNA, the CDR3 is TGTGCCAGCAGTTTAGTAAGGCCCCAGAGAGGCTACACCTTC. It yields the protein CASSLVRPQRGYTF.

This chain joins TRBV7-2 and TRBJ2-6, with D hard to call. The CDR3 runs to 17 residues. The germline gives CDR1 SGHTA, CDR2 FQGNSA. The V end lost 3 bases, the J end lost 0 bases, and 12 bases lay between the germline ends. The DNA for the CDR3 is TGTGCCAGCAGCTTCCAGAAACGGTCCTCTGGGGCCAACGTCCTGACTTTC. Its translation is CASSFQKRSSGANVLTF. Together with reference TRBV7-2 and TRBJ2-6, the CDR3 gives the full variable domain: GAGVSQSPSNKVTEKGKDVELRCDPISGHTALYWYRQSLGQGLEFLIYFQGNSAPDKSGLPSDRFSAERTGGSVSTLTIQRTQQEDSAVYLCASSFQKRSSGANVLTFGAGSRLTVL.

This clonotype was observed a few times. This chain uses TRBV29-1 with TRBJ2-7; 9 bases match TRBD2. The length of the CDR3 is 14 residues. The V gene end was trimmed by 7 bases and the J gene end by 6 bases; junction bases not matched to a gene: 13. The germline gives CDR1 SQVTM, CDR2 ANQGSEA. The CDR3 sequence is CSAADSGGSGEQYF. The DNA for the CDR3 is TGCAGCGCCGCGGATAGCGGGGGATCAGGCGAGCAGTACTTC.

V is TRBV20-1 and J is TRBJ2-3, with D tentatively TRBD2 (5 bases). The germline V and J ends were trimmed by 6 bases and 6 bases, with 13 bases remaining between them. The CDR3 is 12 residues long. Germline CDR1 and CDR2: DFQATT and SNEGSKA (reference sequence). The CDR3 DNA sequence: TGCAGTGCCCGACTACCTAGGGATACGCAGTATTTT. Its protein is CSARLPRDTQYF.